This TCR beta chain appears in the sequencing data of a study of identical twins. It was template switching that added a universal primer site, and there were unique molecular identifiers on the cDNA. Each CDR3 protein gets one entry after TCRdb re-called the 5' RACE reads with MiXCR. This table holds approximately 690,000 distinct CDR3 sequences, 5.5% to 7.5% found once. J gave up 5 bases and V 4 bases, and 6 bases lay outside the gene matches. The CDR3 spans 15 residues. This clonotype was found many times. Sequencing was carried out using naive T cells sorted from blood. The gene calls are TRBV12-3 or TRBV12-4 and TRBJ2-3; 10 nucleotides align to TRBD2. The receptor's source is a man between 18 and 35 years old in good health. The CDR3 sequence: CASSSLAGRGDTQYF. The CDR3 bases are TGTGCCAGCAGTTCACTAGCGGGACGTGGAGATACGCAGTATTTT.